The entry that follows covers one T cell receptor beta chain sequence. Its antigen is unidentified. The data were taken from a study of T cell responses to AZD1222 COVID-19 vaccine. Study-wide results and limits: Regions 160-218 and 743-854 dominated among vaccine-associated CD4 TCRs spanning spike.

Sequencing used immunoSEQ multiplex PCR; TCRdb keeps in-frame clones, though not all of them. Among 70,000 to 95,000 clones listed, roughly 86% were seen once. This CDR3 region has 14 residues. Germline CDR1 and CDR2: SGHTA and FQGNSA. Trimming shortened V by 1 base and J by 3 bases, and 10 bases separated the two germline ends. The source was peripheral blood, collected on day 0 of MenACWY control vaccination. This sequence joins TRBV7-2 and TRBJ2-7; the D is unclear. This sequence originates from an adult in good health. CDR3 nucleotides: TGTGCCAGCAGCTTAGGGCCGAGTTTCTACGAGCAGTACTTC. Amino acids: CASSLGPSFYEQYF.